These 32 T cell receptor beta chains were sequenced from one sample in a study of CD8+ T cells in alopecia areata. Regarding treatment: oral pan-JAK inhibitor, 5-10 mg twice daily. Extracted RNA was reverse transcribed, and the resulting cDNA served as sequencing template. Some clones are missing from TCRdb's copy, which holds only in-frame ones; the method was immunoSEQ multiplex PCR. The sample consists of about 110,000 clones, around 84% of them appearing once. Sequencing used CD8+ T cells sorted from blood, obtained at week 24, from a patient treated with tofacitinib. Source of these receptors: a human donor with alopecia areata.

V is TRBV5-6 and J is TRBJ2-7, with TRBD2 as a possible D gene (6 bases). CDR3 size: 15 residues. Trimming left V 4 bases short and J 0 bases short, with 14 bases between. Germline loops: CDR1 SGHDT, CDR2 YYEEEE. In DNA, the CDR3 is TGTGCCAGCAGCGGAGGGGCGGTGCTCTCCTACGAGCAGTACTTC. Amino acids: CASSGGAVLSYEQYF.

The chain recombines TRBV7-9 with TRBJ2-3, with D tentatively TRBD1 or TRBD2 (5 bases each). This CDR3 comprises 14 residues. The V gene lost 5 bases and the J gene lost 6 bases, with 15 bases spanning the gap. Per the germline V gene, CDR1 is SEHNR and CDR2 is FQNEAQ (reference sequence). CDR3 loop: CASSPRGKGDTQYF. CDR3 DNA: TGTGCCAGCAGCCCGCGAGGGAAGGGGGATACGCAGTATTTT.

The chain joins TRBV19 to TRBJ1-5; D ambiguous. V was cut by 6 bases and J by 1 base, with 10 bases left in between. The CDR3 length is 14 residues. The germline V gene encodes CDR1 LNHDA and CDR2 SQIVND (reference sequence). The CDR3 DNA reads as TGTGCCAGTAGGACCGTTTTAAGCAATCAGCCCCAGCATTTT. It is translated as CASRTVLSNQPQHF.

V gene TRBV12-5 combines with J gene TRBJ1-5; D uncertain. Germline lookup yields CDR1 LGHNT and CDR2 FRNRAP. This CDR3 contains 11 residues. V was cut by 3 bases and J by 6 bases, with 3 bases left in between. The CDR3 nucleotides are TGTGCTAGTGGTTTAGGTCAGCCCCAGCATTTT. Its protein product is CASGLGQPQHF.

The chain carries TRBV13 and TRBJ2-3; TRBD2 matches 10 bases. The germline V gene encodes CDR1 PRHDT and CDR2 FYEKMQ (reference sequence). The V segment lost 5 bases and the J segment 1 base; nucleotides outside the gene matches: 6. The CDR3 length is 16 residues. This CDR3 is CASSQASGGGTDTQYF. The DNA of the CDR3 is TGTGCCAGCAGCCAAGCTAGCGGGGGCGGCACAGATACGCAGTATTTT.

The chain joins TRBV27 to TRBJ1-4; no definite D call. CDR1 MNHEY and CDR2 SMNVEV come from the germline V gene (reference sequence). The CDR3 is made up of 14 amino acids. V was trimmed by 5 bases and J by 7 bases, leaving 14 bases between them. This CDR3 is CASSLDSPGEKLFF. For the CDR3, the DNA is TGTGCCAGCAGTCTCGACTCTCCCGGTGAAAAACTGTTTTTT. Supplemented by reference TRBV27 and TRBJ1-4, the full variable domain reads EAQVTQNPRYLITVTGKKLTVTCSQNMNHEYMSWYRQDPGLGLRQIYYSMNVEVTDKGDVPEGYKVSRKEKRNFPLILESPSPNQTSLYFCASSLDSPGEKLFFGSGTQLSVL.

This clone was seen just once. The rearrangement uses TRBV29-1 and TRBJ2-5; TRBD2 is a possible D gene (6 bases). V was cut by 4 bases and J by 0 bases, with 18 bases left in between. The germline V gene has CDR1 SQVTM and CDR2 ANQGSEA. The CDR3 spans 16 residues. CDR3 in DNA: TGCAGCGTTGGGGGGGTCAGTTTGAGGAACCAAGAGACCCAGTACTTC. Protein sequence: CSVGGVSLRNQETQYF.

The chain couples TRBV7-2 to TRBJ1-1; the D gene is possibly TRBD1 (5 bases). This CDR3 region has 16 residues. Deletions cut 5 bases from V and 3 bases from J, with 19 bases between. Germline V lookup: CDR1 SGHTA, CDR2 FQGNSA. CDR3 sequence: CASSRVGPMGDTEAFF. In DNA, the CDR3 is TGTGCCAGCAGCCGAGTAGGGCCTATGGGGGACACTGAAGCTTTCTTT.

Concerning this clone: The sample contains more than one DNA sequence encoding this CDR3. V gene TRBV27 combines with J gene TRBJ1-1; 7 bases map to TRBD1. This CDR3 is 14 amino acids long. The germline gives CDR1 MNHEY, CDR2 SMNVEV (reference sequence). Trimming removed 0 bases from V and 5 bases from J; junction bases left unmatched: 3. CDR3 sequence reads: CASSLSQGGTEAFF. CDR3 sequence (DNA): TGTGCCAGCAGTTTATCTCAGGGGGGGACTGAAGCTTTCTTT.

The chain employs TRBV29-1 and TRBJ1-1; no clear D. Trimming took off 7 bases at V and 3 bases at J, with 6 bases between the two ends. The germline V gene has CDR1 SQVTM and CDR2 ANQGSEA. This CDR3 comprises 10 residues. The CDR3 loop is CSGEDTEAFF. The DNA of the CDR3 is TGCAGCGGTGAGGACACTGAAGCTTTCTTT.

The chain's CDR3 is CASSPSPRLEYGEQFF. CDR3 DNA sequence: TGTGCCAGCAGCCCGTCCCCCCGACTAGAGTACGGTGAGCAGTTCTTC. This sequence joins TRBV7-9 and TRBJ2-1, with a weak D call TRBD2 (6 bases). The V end was cut by 5 bases, the J end by 9 bases, with 23 bases between. Germline V gives CDR1 SEHNR, CDR2 FQNEAQ (reference sequence). The CDR3 extends over 16 amino acids.

The table lists this clone with a count of one. The chain is built from TRBV13 and TRBJ2-7, with unresolved D. The V end lost 4 bases, the J end lost 6 bases, and 10 bases lay between the germline ends. The CDR3 spans 12 residues. The germline V gene has CDR1 PRHDT and CDR2 FYEKMQ (reference sequence). As DNA, the CDR3 is TGTGCCAGCAGCTCGAAGGGTAGCGAGCAGTACTTC. Its translation: CASSSKGSEQYF.

This clone has more than one count but fewer than ten. The chain carries TRBV19 and TRBJ1-1, with D perhaps TRBD1 (5 bases). V lost 7 bases and J 7 bases, leaving 16 bases between the germline ends. In germline, CDR1 is LNHDA, CDR2 SQIVND (reference sequence). This CDR3 contains 13 residues. The CDR3 loop is CASIHGAASEAFF. CDR3 sequence (DNA): TGTGCCAGTATCCACGGGGCCGCGAGTGAAGCTTTCTTT. Full variable domain (outside the CDR3, taken from reference TRBV19 and TRBJ1-1): DGGITQSPKYLFRKEGQNVTLSCEQNLNHDAMYWYRQDPGQGLRLIYYSQIVNDFQKGDIAEGYSVSREKKESFPLTVTSAQKNPTAFYLCASIHGAASEAFFGQGTRLTVV.

This chain connects TRBV2 to TRBJ2-3; D is uncertain. CDR1 SNHLY and CDR2 FYNNEI come from the germline V gene. The V end was cut by 6 bases, the J end by 2 bases, with 6 bases between. This CDR3 has 12 residues. The CDR3: CASSRTTDTQYF. In DNA form, the CDR3 reads TGTGCCAGCAGCCGTACCACAGATACGCAGTATTTT. Full variable domain (outside the CDR3, taken from reference TRBV2 and TRBJ2-3): EPEVTQTPSHQVTQMGQEVILRCVPISNHLYFYWYRQILGQKVEFLVSFYNNEISEKSEIFDDQFSVERPDGSNFTLKIRSTKLEDSAMYFCASSRTTDTQYFGPGTRLTVL.

The rearrangement links TRBV5-6 to TRBJ2-7, with 10 nucleotides matching TRBD2. The V segment lost 0 bases and the J segment 5 bases; nucleotides outside the gene matches: 8. Germline CDR1 SGHDT, CDR2 YYEEEE. The CDR3 covers 16 residues. The CDR3 DNA is TGTGCCAGCAGCTTGGGAAAGCGGGGGGGCCAGGACGAGCAGTACTTC. Its protein product is CASSLGKRGGQDEQYF.

J is TRBJ2-5 and V is TRBV4-1; D call uncertain. The CDR3 is 15 residues long. The germline V gene has CDR1 MGHRA and CDR2 YSYEKL. V lost 0 bases to trimming and J lost 5 bases, with 13 bases between them. The CDR3 reads CASSQEYETGETQYF. CDR3 DNA: TGCGCCAGCAGCCAAGAATACGAGACCGGGGAGACCCAGTACTTC.

The chain couples TRBV4-3 to TRBJ1-4; no definite D call. This CDR3 contains 17 residues. Looked up from germline, CDR1 is LGHNA and CDR2 is YSLEER. Trimming cost V 0 bases and J 0 bases, with 11 bases left between them. CDR3 loop: CASSQDRAAATNEKLFF. CDR3 DNA: TGCGCCAGCAGCCAAGATCGCGCAGCTGCAACTAATGAAAAACTGTTTTTT.

This clone qualifies as medium-sized (0.01 to 0.1%). The V call is TRBV4-1, the J call TRBJ2-7, with TRBD1 matching over 7 bases. The germline V gene has CDR1 MGHRA and CDR2 YSYEKL. CDR3 length: 15 residues. With V trimmed by 5 bases and J by 2 bases, 9 bases remained unmatched. The CDR3, as DNA: TGCGCCAGCAGCTATTCCCTCACAGGGGCCTACGAGCAGTACTTC. Amino acid sequence: CASSYSLTGAYEQYF.

This sequence joins TRBV11-1 and TRBJ2-2, with TRBD2 as a possible D gene (5 bases). Trimming pared 3 bases from V and 3 bases from J, leaving 11 bases between. The length of the CDR3 is 15 residues. Germline CDR1 and CDR2: SGHAT and FQDESV (reference sequence). The DNA of the CDR3 is TGTGCCAGCAGCTTCCGAGGGTCGGACACCGGGGAGCTGTTTTTT. Amino acids: CASSFRGSDTGELFF.

On this clone: The same CDR3 arises from other DNA sequences in this sample as well. The gene calls are TRBV19 and TRBJ2-7, with D unresolved. Germline loops: CDR1 LNHDA, CDR2 SQIVND (reference sequence). The CDR3 runs 13 residues. V lost 5 bases and J lost 3, with 11 bases in between. This chain's CDR3 is CASSPGPIYEQYF. The DNA of the CDR3 is TGTGCCAGTAGTCCTGGACCCATCTACGAGCAGTACTTC. The variable domain in full, with the rest retrieved from reference TRBV19 and TRBJ2-7, is DGGITQSPKYLFRKEGQNVTLSCEQNLNHDAMYWYRQDPGQGLRLIYYSQIVNDFQKGDIAEGYSVSREKKESFPLTVTSAQKNPTAFYLCASSPGPIYEQYFGPGTRLTVT.

The V and J genes are TRBV14 and TRBJ1-2; no clear D. The CDR3 sequence is 14 residues long. CDR1 and CDR2 (germline): SGHDN, FVKESK. Trimming stripped 4 bases from V and 8 bases from J, with 17 bases between. The CDR3 sequence is CASSPGSLAFGYTF. The CDR3 coding sequence is TGTGCCAGCAGCCCGGGGAGCCTCGCTTTCGGCTACACCTTC.

V gene TRBV27 combines with J gene TRBJ1-5; unclear D gene. The CDR3 consists of 14 residues. Germline CDR1 reads MNHEY; CDR2 reads SMNVEV (reference sequence). Trimming took 4 bases from V and 3 from J, leaving 10 bases between them. In nucleotides, the CDR3 is TGTGCCAGCAGTTACGGTCGAGTCAATCAGCCCCAGCATTTT. This encodes CASSYGRVNQPQHF.

The chain uses TRBV7-9 and TRBJ1-5; D ambiguous. Trimming stripped 5 bases from V and 2 bases from J, with 13 bases between. The CDR3 runs 15 residues. Germline CDR1 reads SEHNR; CDR2 reads FQNEAQ (reference sequence). The CDR3: CASSLSFGGNQPQHF. The CDR3 bases are TGTGCCAGCAGCCTGTCCTTCGGGGGCAATCAGCCCCAGCATTTT. The full variable domain, its missing parts supplied by reference TRBV7-9 and TRBJ1-5, is DTGVSQNPRHKITKRGQNVTFRCDPISEHNRLYWYRQTLGQGPEFLTYFQNEAQLEKSRLLSDRFSAERPKGSFSTLEIQRTEQGDSAMYLCASSLSFGGNQPQHFGDGTRLSIL.

The J gene is TRBJ2-1, the V gene TRBV19; 10 nucleotides align to TRBD2. In germline, CDR1 is LNHDA, CDR2 SQIVND (reference sequence). This CDR3 has 15 residues. The J segment lost 5 bases and the V segment lost 3 bases, leaving 4 bases of the junction unmatched. The CDR3 region has the DNA TGTGCCAGTAGTATTAGCGGGGGGACCAACAATGAGCAGTTCTTC. Its protein product is CASSISGGTNNEQFF.

This chain links TRBV27 with TRBJ2-2, with TRBD2 matching over 11 bases. The CDR3 has 15 amino acids. V shed 5 bases and J 6 bases; nucleotides not matched to a gene: 5. Looked up from germline, CDR1 is MNHEY and CDR2 is SMNVEV (reference sequence). The CDR3 bases are TGTGCCAGCAGTCATCTAGCGGGGGGTTCCGGGGAGCTGTTTTTT. Protein product: CASSHLAGGSGELFF.

The V call is TRBV6-5, the J call TRBJ1-1; D is undetermined. The germline V gene encodes CDR1 MNHEY and CDR2 SVGAGI. V was shortened by 7 bases and J by 4 bases, with 13 bases between the two germline ends. The length of the CDR3 is 13 residues. CDR3 amino acids: CASTDDGITEAFF. CDR3 nucleotide sequence: TGTGCCAGCACCGACGATGGGATCACTGAAGCTTTCTTT.

This sequence joins TRBV5-6 and TRBJ1-4, with a weak D call TRBD1 (6 bases). Germline-derived CDR1 and CDR2 are SGHDT and YYEEEE. V lost 3 bases to trimming and J lost 4 bases, with 10 bases between them. This CDR3 has 14 residues. The CDR3 nucleotides are TGTGCCAGCAGCTCCGGGGGACATAATGAAAAACTGTTTTTT. This codes for CASSSGGHNEKLFF. Full variable domain (rest looked up from reference TRBV5-6 and TRBJ1-4): DAGVTQSPTHLIKTRGQQVTLRCSPKSGHDTVSWYQQALGQGPQFIFQYYEEEERQRGNFPDRFSGHQFPNYSSELNVNALLLGDSALYLCASSSGGHNEKLFFGSGTQLSVL.

This clone showed up just once. This CDR3 is also generated by other DNA sequences in the sample. The gene calls are TRBV10-3 and TRBJ1-5, with a tentative D call TRBD1 (5 bases). The CDR3 runs 12 residues. Germline CDR1 and CDR2: ENHRY and SYGVKD. V dropped 6 bases and J dropped 4 bases, with 7 bases sitting between them. The CDR3 loop reads CAISEGNQPQHF. The DNA of the CDR3 is TGTGCCATCAGCGAGGGGAATCAGCCCCAGCATTTT.

This chain links TRBV27 with TRBJ1-5, with TRBD1 as a possible D gene (5 bases). The V gene lost 3 bases and the J gene lost 9 bases, with 12 bases spanning the gap. The CDR3 consists of 13 residues. The germline gives CDR1 MNHEY, CDR2 SMNVEV (reference sequence). The CDR3 sequence: CASSFAATGPQHF. In nucleotides, the CDR3 is TGTGCCAGCAGTTTCGCAGCCACAGGGCCCCAGCATTTT.

The V and J genes are TRBV4-1 and TRBJ1-1, with 7 bases lining up with TRBD1. Losses at the gene ends were 3 bases for V and 1 base for J; bases not matched to a gene: 2. CDR3 size: 14 residues. CDR1 and CDR2 from the germline V gene are MGHRA and YSYEKL. CDR3 protein: CASSHHRGNTEAFF. CDR3 sequence (DNA): TGCGCCAGCAGCCACCACAGGGGGAACACTGAAGCTTTCTTT.

In its sample, this clone was seen a few times. V is TRBV29-1 and J is TRBJ1-3, with 10 bases aligning to TRBD1. This CDR3 is built from 14 residues. J was trimmed by 8 bases and V by 4 bases; bases with no gene match: 8. Germline CDR1 SQVTM, CDR2 ANQGSEA. CDR3 in amino acids: CSVGLTGGFDTIYF. In nucleotides, the CDR3 is TGCAGCGTTGGACTGACAGGGGGCTTTGACACCATATATTTT.

The chain links TRBV5-6 to TRBJ1-1; D might be TRBD1 (5 bases). The germline CDR1 and CDR2 sequences are SGHDT and YYEEEE. Trimming stripped 3 bases from V and 0 bases from J, with 6 bases between. This CDR3 is 13 amino acids long. The CDR3: CASSWGVNTEAFF. In nucleotides, the CDR3 is TGTGCCAGCAGCTGGGGGGTGAACACTGAAGCTTTCTTT.